One sample yielded the 4 T cell receptor beta chains listed below, sequenced in a study of graft-versus-host responses after intestinal transplantation. Profiling relied on immunoSEQ multiplex PCR, and the TCRdb table lists in-frame clones only, not all of them. The data contain approximately 24,000 clones, 90% of them singletons. The sequencing here drew on PBMCs, taken 39 to 40 days after intestinal transplant. Every receptor here comes from a human patient who received an intestinal transplant, so some T cells may come from the graft donor.

The V call is TRBV25-1, the J call TRBJ1-4; TRBD1 matches 10 bases. Per germline, CDR1 MGHDK and CDR2 SYGVNS. J gave up 8 bases and V 1 base, and 10 bases lay outside the gene matches. This CDR3 region has 17 residues. CDR3 in amino acids: CASSEFDPGQGREKLFF. CDR3 DNA: TGTGCCAGCAGTGAATTCGATCCGGGACAGGGGAGGGAAAAACTGTTTTTT. The full variable domain, completed using reference TRBV25-1 and TRBJ1-4, is EADIYQTPRYLVIGTGKKITLECSQTMGHDKMYWYQQDPGMELHLIHYSYGVNSTEKGDLSSESTVSRIRTEHFPLTLESARPSHTSQYLCASSEFDPGQGREKLFFGSGTQLSVL.

V and J are TRBV7-6 and TRBJ2-1, with a possible D match to TRBD2 (5 bases). This CDR3 is 16 amino acids long. V lost 2 bases to trimming and J lost 0 bases, with 11 bases between them. From germline, CDR1 is SGHVS and CDR2 FNYEAQ. The CDR3 is CASSLRYRGSYNEQFF. The CDR3 DNA reads as TGTGCCAGCAGCTTACGGTATCGGGGCTCCTACAATGAGCAGTTCTTC.

V and J are TRBV27 and TRBJ1-1, with D unresolved. This CDR3 comprises 15 residues. Germline V gives CDR1 MNHEY, CDR2 SMNVEV (reference sequence). The V and J ends lost 7 bases and 4 bases respectively, with 19 bases between them. The CDR3 bases are TGTGCCAGCACTTGGCCGTATCTGGAGGCCACTGAAGCTTTCTTT. As protein: CASTWPYLEATEAFF.

V is TRBV6-5 and J is TRBJ1-2, with D unresolved. Germline CDR1 MNHEY, CDR2 SVGAGI. The V end lost 4 bases, the J end lost 4 bases, and 13 bases lay between the germline ends. This CDR3 comprises 14 residues. In DNA form, the CDR3 reads TGTGCCAGCAGTTCGTTGGGAGGGTCCTATGGCTACACCTTC. It encodes CASSSLGGSYGYTF.